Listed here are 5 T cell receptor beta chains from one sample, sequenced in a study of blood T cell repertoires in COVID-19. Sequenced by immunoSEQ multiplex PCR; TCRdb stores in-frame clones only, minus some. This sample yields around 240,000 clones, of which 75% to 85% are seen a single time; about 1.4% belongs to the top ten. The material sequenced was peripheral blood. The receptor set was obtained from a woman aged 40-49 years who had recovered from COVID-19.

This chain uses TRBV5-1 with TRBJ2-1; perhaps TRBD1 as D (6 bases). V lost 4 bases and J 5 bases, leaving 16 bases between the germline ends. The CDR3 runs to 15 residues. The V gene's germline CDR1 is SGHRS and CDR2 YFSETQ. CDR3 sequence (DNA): TGCGCCAGCAGCCCCTACCCGGGACAAGACAATGAGCAGTTCTTC. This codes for CASSPYPGQDNEQFF.

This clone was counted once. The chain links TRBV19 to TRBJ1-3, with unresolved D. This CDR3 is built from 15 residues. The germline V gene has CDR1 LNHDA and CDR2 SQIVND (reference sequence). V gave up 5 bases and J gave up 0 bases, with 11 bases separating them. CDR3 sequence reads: CASSARKNSGNTIYF. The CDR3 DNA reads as TGTGCCAGTAGTGCGAGGAAGAACTCTGGAAACACCATATATTTT. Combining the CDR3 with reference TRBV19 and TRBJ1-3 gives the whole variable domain DGGITQSPKYLFRKEGQNVTLSCEQNLNHDAMYWYRQDPGQGLRLIYYSQIVNDFQKGDIAEGYSVSREKKESFPLTVTSAQKNPTAFYLCASSARKNSGNTIYFGEGSWLTVV.

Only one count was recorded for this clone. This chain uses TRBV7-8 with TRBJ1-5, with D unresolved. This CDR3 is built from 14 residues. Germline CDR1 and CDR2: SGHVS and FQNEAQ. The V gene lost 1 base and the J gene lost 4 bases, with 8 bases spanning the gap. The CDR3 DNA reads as TGTGCCAGCAGCTTAGTGAGCGAGAATCAGCCCCAGCATTTT. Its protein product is CASSLVSENQPQHF.

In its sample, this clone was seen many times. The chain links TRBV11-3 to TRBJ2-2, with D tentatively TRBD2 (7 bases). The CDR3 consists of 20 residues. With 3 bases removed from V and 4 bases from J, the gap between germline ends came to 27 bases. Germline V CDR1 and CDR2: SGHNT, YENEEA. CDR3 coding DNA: TGTGCCAGCAGCTTCGGGCAGGAACGGGCGGGGGACATTTTCACCGGGGAGCTGTTTTTT. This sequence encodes CASSFGQERAGDIFTGELFF.

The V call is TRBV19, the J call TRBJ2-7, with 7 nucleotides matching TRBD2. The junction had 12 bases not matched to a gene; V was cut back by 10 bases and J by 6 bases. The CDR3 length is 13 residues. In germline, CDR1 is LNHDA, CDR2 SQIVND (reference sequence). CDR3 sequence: CATSPTSAGEQYF. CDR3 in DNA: TGTGCCACCTCCCCTACTAGCGCCGGCGAGCAGTACTTC.